This is a list of T cell receptor beta chains from one sample in a study of graft-versus-host responses after intestinal transplantation. This table comes from immunoSEQ multiplex PCR, and its TCRdb copy is limited to in-frame clones, with some not included. The sample comprises 75,000 to 100,000 clones, 90% of which are singletons, and around 16% rests with the top ten. Material: PBMCs, obtained 450 to 460 days after intestinal transplant. These receptors all stem from a human patient who received an intestinal transplant, so some T cells may come from the graft donor. Each CDR3 is given with its conserved first and last residue. Fields, in order: V gene, D gene, clone size, J gene, CDR3 protein, CDR3 DNA. A D gene is named only where the DNA matches it firmly. Where a row states a size, it is once, few, many or the class of an expanded clone; other rows omit it.

TRBV5-1	TRBD1	-	TRBJ2-5	CASSLDRLSQETQYF	TGCGCCAGCAGCCTGGACAGGTTAAGCCAAGAGACCCAGTACTTC
TRBV2	-	-	TRBJ1-4	CASIFDRPNEKLFF	TGTGCCAGCATATTCGACAGGCCTAATGAAAAACTGTTTTTT
TRBV27	-	-	TRBJ1-1	CASSVSGAVTEAFF	TGTGCCAGCAGTGTCTCAGGCGCCGTCACTGAAGCTTTCTTT
TRBV6-1	-	-	TRBJ1-5	CASSEPVQPQHF	TGTGCCAGCAGTGAACCGGTTCAGCCCCAGCATTTT
TRBV29-1	-	-	TRBJ1-1	CSVAMGITEAFF	TGCAGCGTTGCGATGGGCATCACTGAAGCTTTCTTT
TRBV6-1	TRBD2	few	TRBJ2-5	CASSEGASGGPLETQYF	TGTGCCAGCAGTGAGGGGGCTAGCGGGGGTCCCTTAGAGACCCAGTACTTC
TRBV7-9	TRBD2	-	TRBJ2-5	CASSPSGGLPEETQYF	TGTGCCAGCAGCCCCAGCGGGGGGCTACCTGAAGAGACCCAGTACTTC
TRBV6-5	TRBD1	few	TRBJ1-1	CASQQDRAHTEAFF	TGTGCCAGCCAGCAGGACAGGGCCCACACTGAAGCTTTCTTT
TRBV15	-	-	TRBJ1-1	CATSRIRGITEAFF	TGTGCCACCAGCAGAATTAGGGGCATCACTGAAGCTTTCTTT
TRBV5-1	TRBD1	-	TRBJ1-1	CASSSGQGDMNTEAFF	TGCGCCAGCAGCTCGGGACAGGGGGACATGAACACTGAAGCTTTCTTT
TRBV7-9	-	-	TRBJ1-5	CASSGPVGEPQHF	TGTGCCAGCAGCGGGCCGGTGGGTGAGCCCCAGCATTTT
TRBV6-1	-	-	TRBJ2-6	CASSEQSSGANVLTF	TGTGCCAGCAGTGAGCAGAGCTCTGGGGCCAACGTCCTGACTTTC
TRBV18	-	-	TRBJ1-1	CASSPRAGRDTEAFF	TGTGCCAGCTCACCACGGGCAGGCAGGGATACTGAAGCTTTCTTT
TRBV29-1	-	-	TRBJ1-1	CSVEKGLEAFF	TGCAGCGTTGAAAAGGGACTAGAAGCTTTCTTT
TRBV5-5	-	-	TRBJ1-4	CASSLAGPGGKLFF	TGTGCCAGCAGCTTGGCGGGGCCGGGAGGAAAACTGTTTTTT
TRBV2	TRBD1	-	TRBJ2-4	CASSGGQPLAKNIQYF	TGTGCCAGCAGTGGGGGACAGCCACTAGCCAAAAACATTCAGTACTTC
TRBV29-1	-	-	TRBJ1-2	CSVEASGYTF	TGCAGCGTCGAAGCCTCTGGCTACACCTTC
TRBV7-9	-	-	TRBJ2-2	CASSPLGGLTGELFF	TGTGCCAGCAGCCCCCTGGGGGGCTTAACCGGGGAGCTGTTTTTT
TRBV7-6	-	-	TRBJ2-7	CASSLGWGLEQYF	TGTGCCAGCAGCTTAGGGTGGGGGCTCGAGCAGTACTTC
TRBV11-2	-	-	TRBJ2-2	CASRPGELFF	TGTGCCAGCAGACCCGGGGAGCTGTTTTTT
TRBV2	-	-	TRBJ2-7	CASSDALGSLSSYEQYF	TGTGCCAGCAGTGATGCCCTGGGTTCCCTTAGCTCCTACGAGCAGTACTTC
TRBV9	TRBD1	-	TRBJ2-2	CASSVTGTGWDTGELFF	TGTGCCAGCAGCGTAACTGGGACAGGGTGGGACACCGGGGAGCTGTTTTTT
TRBV19	-	-	TRBJ2-7	CASSISQGYYEQYF	TGTGCCAGTAGTATTTCTCAGGGCTACTACGAGCAGTACTTC
TRBV9	TRBD1	-	TRBJ1-2	CASSVVAGGLARGGYTF	TGTGCCAGCAGCGTAGTGGCAGGGGGCCTAGCTCGGGGTGGCTACACCTTC
TRBV18	TRBD1	-	TRBJ2-5	CASSQQGEETQYF	TGTGCCAGCTCACAACAGGGGGAAGAGACCCAGTACTTC
TRBV5-4	-	-	TRBJ2-7	CASSFAALGGEQYF	TGTGCCAGCAGCTTTGCCGCCCTCGGTGGCGAGCAGTACTTC
TRBV9	TRBD1	few	TRBJ2-7	CASSSGTGAYEQYF	TGTGCCAGCAGCTCCGGGACAGGGGCCTACGAGCAGTACTTC
TRBV7-8	-	-	TRBJ2-3	CASTPSGTYTDTQYF	TGTGCCAGCACCCCCTCCGGGACTTACACAGATACGCAGTATTTT
TRBV7-3	TRBD1	-	TRBJ1-1	CASSSPGQGITEAFF	TGTGCCAGCAGCTCTCCGGGACAGGGAATCACTGAAGCTTTCTTT
TRBV27	-	-	TRBJ2-2	CASSQEGGPTGELFF	TGTGCCAGCAGTCAGGAGGGGGGGCCCACCGGGGAGCTGTTTTTT
TRBV4-1	TRBD1	-	TRBJ2-2	CASSQGTGAGELFF	TGCGCCAGCAGCCAGGGGACAGGGGCCGGGGAGCTGTTTTTT
TRBV10-3	-	once	TRBJ1-2	CAIRGGNYGYTF	TGTGCCATCAGGGGCGGTAACTATGGCTACACCTTC
TRBV9	TRBD1	-	TRBJ2-5	CASSVGPGGFEETQYF	TGTGCCAGCAGCGTAGGTCCAGGGGGCTTCGAAGAGACCCAGTACTTC
TRBV6-5	TRBD2	once	TRBJ2-7	CASSRTSGAYEQYF	TGTGCCAGCTCTCGGACTAGCGGCGCCTACGAGCAGTACTTC
TRBV28	-	-	TRBJ1-5	CASSLYRVGPNQLQHF	TGTGCCAGCAGTTTATACAGGGTAGGCCCCAATCAGCTCCAGCATTTT
TRBV6-1	-	-	TRBJ1-4	CASSGGGPNEKLFF	TGTGCCAGCAGTGGGGGCGGCCCTAATGAAAAACTGTTTTTT
TRBV14	-	-	TRBJ2-3	CASSRRYTDTQYF	TGTGCCAGCAGTCGCCGGTACACAGATACGCAGTATTTT
TRBV29-1	-	-	TRBJ1-5	CSVVEGSGQPQHF	TGCAGCGTTGTTGAGGGATCGGGTCAGCCCCAGCATTTT
TRBV7-3	TRBD2	-	TRBJ2-2	CASSLLAANTGELFF	TGTGCCAGCTCTCTTCTAGCGGCGAACACCGGGGAGCTGTTTTTT
TRBV11-2	-	-	TRBJ1-1	CASSLGQNTEAFF	TGTGCCAGCAGCTTAGGCCAGAACACTGAAGCTTTCTTT